This is a list of T cell receptor beta chains from one sample in a study of graft-versus-host responses after intestinal transplantation. Generated by immunoSEQ multiplex PCR, the TCRdb table keeps only in-frame clones and is missing some. The repertoire holds roughly 40,000 clones, with roughly nine tenths as singletons. The specimen was PBMCs, collected 300 to 320 days after intestinal transplant. Receptor source: a human patient who received an intestinal transplant, so some T cells may come from the graft donor. CDR3s include the opening cysteine and the closing phenylalanine or tryptophan. A D gene is named only where the DNA matches it firmly. Rows give clone size only sometimes, using once, few, many, or a class for an expanded clone.

clone_size: once
v_call: TRBV5-4
j_call: TRBJ2-3
d_call: NA
cdr3_nt: TGTGCCAGCAGCTTGGGACGTAGCACAGATACGCAGTATTTT
cdr3_aa: CASSLGRSTDTQYF

clone_size: NA
v_call: TRBV30
j_call: TRBJ2-7
d_call: NA
cdr3_nt: TGTGCCTGGAGTCGTCTAGCAGTAACCGAGCAGTACTTC
cdr3_aa: CAWSRLAVTEQYF

clone_size: NA
v_call: TRBV29-1
j_call: TRBJ1-1
d_call: TRBD1
cdr3_nt: TGCAGCGCGGGACAGGGGGCGAGGACTGAAGCTTTCTTT
cdr3_aa: CSAGQGARTEAFF

clone_size: NA
v_call: TRBV28
j_call: TRBJ1-4
d_call: TRBD1
cdr3_nt: TGTGCCAGCAGTTCCACAGGGGGCGCAACTAATGAAAAACTGTTTTTT
cdr3_aa: CASSSTGGATNEKLFF

clone_size: NA
v_call: TRBV19
j_call: TRBJ2-5
d_call: TRBD2
cdr3_nt: TGTGCCAGTAGTATAATAGTCGGGGGGGAGACCCAGTACTTC
cdr3_aa: CASSIIVGGETQYF

clone_size: NA
v_call: TRBV4-1
j_call: TRBJ2-7
d_call: TRBD1
cdr3_nt: TGCGCCAGCAGCCGATTGGGACAGGGGGCAAATGAGCAGTACTTC
cdr3_aa: CASSRLGQGANEQYF

clone_size: NA
v_call: TRBV28
j_call: TRBJ1-1
d_call: NA
cdr3_nt: TGTGCCAGCAGTGGATTAAGTACGAGCACTGAAGCTTTCTTT
cdr3_aa: CASSGLSTSTEAFF

clone_size: NA
v_call: TRBV4-2
j_call: TRBJ1-1
d_call: NA
cdr3_nt: TGTGCCAGCAGCCCGGGACTAGAGAACACTGAAGCTTTCTTT
cdr3_aa: CASSPGLENTEAFF

clone_size: NA
v_call: TRBV6-1
j_call: TRBJ2-7
d_call: NA
cdr3_nt: TGTGCCGGTCGGGACGGCGAGTACTTC
cdr3_aa: CAGRDGEYF

clone_size: once
v_call: TRBV6-4
j_call: TRBJ1-6
d_call: NA
cdr3_nt: TGTGCCAGCAGAATGGAGGGGTCCTATAATTCACCCCTCCACTTT
cdr3_aa: CASRMEGSYNSPLHF

clone_size: NA
v_call: TRBV5-1
j_call: TRBJ2-1
d_call: NA
cdr3_nt: TGCGCCAGCAGCTTGATCACGGGGGGCAACAATGAGCAGTTCTTC
cdr3_aa: CASSLITGGNNEQFF

clone_size: few
v_call: TRBV6-6
j_call: TRBJ1-1
d_call: NA
cdr3_nt: TGTGCCAGCGAAGGGGAGGGGGACACTGAAGCTTTCTTT
cdr3_aa: CASEGEGDTEAFF

clone_size: NA
v_call: TRBV7-3
j_call: TRBJ1-1
d_call: NA
cdr3_nt: TGTGCCAGCAGCTTAATACGGACCACTGAAGCTTTCTTT
cdr3_aa: CASSLIRTTEAFF

clone_size: NA
v_call: TRBV6-1
j_call: TRBJ2-1
d_call: NA
cdr3_nt: TGTGCCAGCAGTCTCGGACCGCAGACCTACAATGAGCAGTTCTTC
cdr3_aa: CASSLGPQTYNEQFF

clone_size: NA
v_call: TRBV4-1
j_call: TRBJ1-1
d_call: NA
cdr3_nt: TGCGCCAGCAGCCAAGATCGAGATACTGAAGCTTTCTTT
cdr3_aa: CASSQDRDTEAFF

clone_size: NA
v_call: TRBV4-1
j_call: TRBJ2-5
d_call: TRBD2
cdr3_nt: TGCGCCAGCAGCCGCCTACCCGGGACTAGCGGACCAGAAGAGACCCAGTACTTC
cdr3_aa: CASSRLPGTSGPEETQYF